Listed below are T cell receptor beta chains from one sample, sequenced in a study of T cell responses to AZD1222 COVID-19 vaccine. Data came from immunoSEQ multiplex PCR; TCRdb stores just in-frame clones and leaves some out. Here the sample spans about 100,000 clones, 87% being singletons. Sequences were derived from peripheral blood, sampled on day 0 of AZD1222 vaccination. The origin of the receptors is an adult in good health. Both conserved end residues are part of each CDR3. D genes are given only for firm matches. Clone size is shown for a subset of rows, as once, few, many or a class of expanded clone.

D gene: NA; J gene: TRBJ2-7; clone size: once; V gene: TRBV6-1; CDR3 protein: CASSEMVGRFEQYF; CDR3 DNA: TGTGCCAGCAGTGAAATGGTAGGGCGATTTGAGCAGTACTTC
D gene: NA; J gene: TRBJ1-1; clone size: NA; V gene: TRBV19; CDR3 protein: CASRSNTEAFF; CDR3 DNA: TGTGCCAGTAGATCGAACACTGAAGCTTTCTTT
D gene: TRBD1; J gene: TRBJ2-7; clone size: NA; V gene: TRBV9; CDR3 protein: CASSVAPTGHEQYF; CDR3 DNA: TGTGCCAGCAGCGTAGCTCCGACAGGGCACGAGCAGTACTTC
D gene: TRBD2; J gene: TRBJ2-3; clone size: NA; V gene: TRBV3-1/TRBV3-2; CDR3 protein: CASSPTSGAADTQYF; CDR3 DNA: TGTGCCAGCAGCCCGACTAGCGGGGCTGCAGATACGCAGTATTTT
D gene: NA; J gene: TRBJ1-2; clone size: NA; V gene: TRBV7-9; CDR3 protein: CASSLGRESYGYTF; CDR3 DNA: TGTGCCAGCAGCTTAGGGAGGGAGAGCTATGGCTACACCTTC
D gene: NA; J gene: TRBJ1-2; clone size: NA; V gene: TRBV19; CDR3 protein: CASSMSLLTGYGYTF; CDR3 DNA: TGTGCCAGTAGTATGAGCCTCTTGACAGGATATGGCTACACCTTC
D gene: NA; J gene: TRBJ1-5; clone size: NA; V gene: TRBV4-1; CDR3 protein: CASSLGDQPQHF; CDR3 DNA: TGCGCCAGCAGCCTCGGTGATCAGCCCCAGCATTTT
D gene: NA; J gene: TRBJ2-7; clone size: NA; V gene: TRBV2; CDR3 protein: CASGVEGPGWGEQYF; CDR3 DNA: TGTGCCAGCGGGGTGGAGGGACCGGGTTGGGGCGAGCAGTACTTC
D gene: NA; J gene: TRBJ2-7; clone size: NA; V gene: TRBV5-1; CDR3 protein: CASSLGSGRFYEQYF; CDR3 DNA: TGCGCCAGCAGCTTGGGCTCAGGGAGGTTTTACGAGCAGTACTTC
D gene: TRBD1; J gene: TRBJ1-2; clone size: NA; V gene: TRBV3-1/TRBV3-2; CDR3 protein: CASSGQAANYGYTF; CDR3 DNA: TGTGCCAGCAGTGGACAGGCTGCTAACTATGGCTACACCTTC
D gene: TRBD1; J gene: TRBJ1-4; clone size: NA; V gene: TRBV5-1; CDR3 protein: CASSLQGANEKLFF; CDR3 DNA: TGCGCCAGCAGCTTACAGGGGGCTAATGAAAAACTGTTTTTT
D gene: TRBD2; J gene: TRBJ2-7; clone size: NA; V gene: TRBV4-1; CDR3 protein: CASSPRTSGGVMYEQYF; CDR3 DNA: TGCGCCAGCAGCCCTAGGACTAGCGGGGGGGTCATGTACGAGCAGTACTTC
D gene: NA; J gene: TRBJ1-6; clone size: NA; V gene: TRBV6-5; CDR3 protein: CASKPVAGGNSPLHF; CDR3 DNA: TGTGCCAGCAAGCCGGTCGCGGGGGGCAATTCACCCCTCCACTTT
D gene: NA; J gene: TRBJ2-3; clone size: NA; V gene: TRBV9; CDR3 protein: CASSRQARRVRTDTQYF; CDR3 DNA: TGTGCCAGCAGCCGGCAGGCGCGGCGAGTCCGCACAGATACGCAGTATTTT
D gene: TRBD1; J gene: TRBJ1-1; clone size: NA; V gene: TRBV10-3; CDR3 protein: CAIRGDRVNTEAFF; CDR3 DNA: TGTGCCATCAGGGGGGACAGGGTGAACACTGAAGCTTTCTTT
D gene: NA; J gene: TRBJ2-3; clone size: NA; V gene: TRBV6-2/TRBV6-3; CDR3 protein: CASSPFSGSPDTQYF; CDR3 DNA: TGTGCCAGCAGCCCCTTTTCCGGGAGCCCAGATACGCAGTATTTT
D gene: NA; J gene: TRBJ2-1; clone size: NA; V gene: TRBV7-9; CDR3 protein: CASSLALGFGTSYNEQFF; CDR3 DNA: TGTGCCAGCAGCTTAGCGCTGGGATTCGGCACATCCTACAATGAGCAGTTCTTC
D gene: NA; J gene: TRBJ1-2; clone size: NA; V gene: TRBV18; CDR3 protein: CASSPSGTPGGKRANYGYTF; CDR3 DNA: TGTGCCAGCTCACCTAGCGGGACACCCGGCGGGAAGAGAGCTAACTATGGCTACACCTTC
D gene: TRBD1; J gene: TRBJ2-7; clone size: NA; V gene: TRBV11-3; CDR3 protein: CASSQGQGMSYEQYF; CDR3 DNA: TGTGCCAGCAGCCAAGGACAGGGGATGTCCTACGAGCAGTACTTC
D gene: NA; J gene: TRBJ2-5; clone size: NA; V gene: TRBV6-2/TRBV6-3; CDR3 protein: CASSSGLSGQETQYF; CDR3 DNA: TGTGCCAGCAGCTCTGGACTATCGGGCCAAGAGACCCAGTACTTC
D gene: NA; J gene: TRBJ2-3; clone size: NA; V gene: TRBV4-1; CDR3 protein: CASSQDTRGFDTQYF; CDR3 DNA: TGCGCCAGCAGCCAAGATACCCGGGGGTTCGATACGCAGTATTTT
D gene: TRBD1; J gene: TRBJ1-1; clone size: NA; V gene: TRBV6-5; CDR3 protein: CASSYRDRYTEAFF; CDR3 DNA: TGTGCCAGCAGTTACCGGGACAGATACACTGAAGCTTTCTTT
D gene: NA; J gene: TRBJ1-6; clone size: few; V gene: TRBV7-2; CDR3 protein: CASSLEGGGSYNSPLHF; CDR3 DNA: TGTGCCAGCAGCTTAGAGGGGGGGGGCTCCTATAATTCACCCCTCCACTTT
D gene: NA; J gene: TRBJ1-5; clone size: NA; V gene: TRBV4-2; CDR3 protein: CASSYETGSNQPQHF; CDR3 DNA: TGTGCCAGCAGCTACGAAACAGGGAGCAATCAGCCCCAGCATTTT
D gene: TRBD1; J gene: TRBJ2-3; clone size: NA; V gene: TRBV6-5; CDR3 protein: CASSITGGPTDTQYF; CDR3 DNA: TGTGCCAGCAGCATTACAGGGGGCCCCACAGATACGCAGTATTTT
D gene: NA; J gene: TRBJ1-5; clone size: NA; V gene: TRBV19; CDR3 protein: CASGREQPQHF; CDR3 DNA: TGTGCCAGTGGGAGAGAGCAGCCCCAGCATTTT
D gene: NA; J gene: TRBJ1-5; clone size: NA; V gene: TRBV4-1; CDR3 protein: CASSPGHSPYSNQPQHF; CDR3 DNA: TGCGCCAGCAGCCCGGGACACTCCCCCTATAGCAATCAGCCCCAGCATTTT
D gene: NA; J gene: TRBJ1-2; clone size: NA; V gene: TRBV18; CDR3 protein: CASSPPLMLDYGYTF; CDR3 DNA: TGTGCCAGCTCACCACCTCTGATGTTGGACTATGGCTACACCTTC
D gene: TRBD2; J gene: TRBJ2-3; clone size: NA; V gene: TRBV5-1; CDR3 protein: CASSLPGTSGSTDTQYF; CDR3 DNA: TGCGCCAGCAGCCTTCCGGGGACTAGCGGTAGCACAGATACGCAGTATTTT
D gene: NA; J gene: TRBJ1-1; clone size: NA; V gene: TRBV5-1; CDR3 protein: CASSQGYTEAFF; CDR3 DNA: TGCGCCAGCTCCCAGGGGTACACTGAAGCTTTCTTT
D gene: NA; J gene: TRBJ2-1; clone size: NA; V gene: TRBV5-4; CDR3 protein: CASTTNLPRVNNEQFF; CDR3 DNA: TGTGCCAGCACTACGAATCTTCCCCGGGTCAACAATGAGCAGTTCTTC
D gene: NA; J gene: TRBJ1-5; clone size: once; V gene: TRBV19; CDR3 protein: CASSIVGPRANQPQHF; CDR3 DNA: TGTGCCAGTAGTATAGTTGGGCCCAGGGCAAATCAGCCCCAGCATTTT
D gene: NA; J gene: TRBJ2-7; clone size: NA; V gene: TRBV18; CDR3 protein: CASSPRTGYEQYF; CDR3 DNA: TGTGCCAGCTCACCCCGGACTGGCTACGAGCAGTACTTC
D gene: NA; J gene: TRBJ2-1; clone size: NA; V gene: TRBV20-1; CDR3 protein: CSAPRIEQFF; CDR3 DNA: TGCAGTGCTCCCAGGATTGAGCAGTTCTTC
D gene: NA; J gene: TRBJ2-3; clone size: NA; V gene: TRBV5-1; CDR3 protein: CASSPRAAEDTQYF; CDR3 DNA: TGCGCCAGCAGCCCCCGGGCTGCCGAAGATACGCAGTATTTT
D gene: NA; J gene: TRBJ1-4; clone size: NA; V gene: TRBV5-1; CDR3 protein: CASSLIATNEKLFF; CDR3 DNA: TGCGCCAGCAGCCTGATTGCAACTAATGAAAAACTGTTTTTT
D gene: TRBD1; J gene: TRBJ1-2; clone size: NA; V gene: TRBV6-5; CDR3 protein: CASRRQGEKYGYTF; CDR3 DNA: TGTGCCAGCAGACGACAGGGGGAGAAGTATGGCTACACCTTC
D gene: NA; J gene: TRBJ2-3; clone size: NA; V gene: TRBV19; CDR3 protein: CASSRTATDTQYF; CDR3 DNA: TGTGCCAGTAGTAGGACAGCCACAGATACGCAGTATTTT
D gene: NA; J gene: TRBJ2-1; clone size: NA; V gene: TRBV12-3/TRBV12-4; CDR3 protein: CASSFSREDEQFF; CDR3 DNA: TGTGCCAGCAGTTTCTCCCGGGAAGATGAGCAGTTCTTC
D gene: NA; J gene: TRBJ1-2; clone size: NA; V gene: TRBV5-5; CDR3 protein: CASSLAGGNVVDYGYTF; CDR3 DNA: TGTGCCAGCAGCTTGGCGGGGGGGAACGTGGTTGACTATGGCTACACCTTC
D gene: NA; J gene: TRBJ1-2; clone size: NA; V gene: TRBV6-5; CDR3 protein: CASSYRRGADGGYTF; CDR3 DNA: TGTGCCAGCAGTTACCGGCGGGGAGCTGATGGAGGCTACACCTTC
D gene: NA; J gene: TRBJ1-2; clone size: few; V gene: TRBV2; CDR3 protein: CASRALGSKNYGYTF; CDR3 DNA: TGTGCCAGCAGGGCCTTGGGAAGCAAGAACTATGGCTACACCTTC
D gene: TRBD1; J gene: TRBJ1-5; clone size: NA; V gene: TRBV7-9; CDR3 protein: CASSLGQGYSNQPQHF; CDR3 DNA: TGTGCCAGCAGCTTGGGACAGGGTTATAGCAATCAGCCCCAGCATTTT
D gene: TRBD1; J gene: TRBJ1-5; clone size: once; V gene: TRBV5-4; CDR3 protein: CASSTDRGNQPQHF; CDR3 DNA: TGTGCCAGCAGCACGGACAGGGGGAATCAGCCCCAGCATTTT
D gene: TRBD1; J gene: TRBJ2-5; clone size: NA; V gene: TRBV19; CDR3 protein: CASSPPPTGPVVETQYF; CDR3 DNA: TGTGCCAGTAGTCCCCCCCCGACAGGGCCGGTGGTAGAGACCCAGTACTTC
D gene: NA; J gene: TRBJ2-1; clone size: NA; V gene: TRBV7-3; CDR3 protein: CASGTGVDNEQFF; CDR3 DNA: TGTGCCAGCGGCACGGGCGTTGACAATGAGCAGTTCTTC
D gene: TRBD1; J gene: TRBJ2-7; clone size: NA; V gene: TRBV9; CDR3 protein: CASSVLGTGVEQYF; CDR3 DNA: TGTGCCAGCAGCGTATTGGGGACAGGGGTCGAGCAGTACTTC
D gene: TRBD1; J gene: TRBJ1-5; clone size: NA; V gene: TRBV3-1/TRBV3-2; CDR3 protein: CASSNTGDQPQHF; CDR3 DNA: TGTGCCAGCAGTAACACAGGGGATCAGCCCCAGCATTTT